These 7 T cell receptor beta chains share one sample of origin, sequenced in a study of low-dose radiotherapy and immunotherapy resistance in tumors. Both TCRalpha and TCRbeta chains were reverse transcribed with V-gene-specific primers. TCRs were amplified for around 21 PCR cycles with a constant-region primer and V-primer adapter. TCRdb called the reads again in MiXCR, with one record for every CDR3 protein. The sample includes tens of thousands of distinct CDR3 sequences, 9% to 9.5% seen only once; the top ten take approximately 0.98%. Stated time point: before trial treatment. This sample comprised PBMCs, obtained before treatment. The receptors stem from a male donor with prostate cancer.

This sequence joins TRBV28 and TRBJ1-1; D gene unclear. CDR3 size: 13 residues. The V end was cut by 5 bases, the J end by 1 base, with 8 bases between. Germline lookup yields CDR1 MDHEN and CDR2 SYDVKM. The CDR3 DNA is TGTGCCAGCAGTACCTCTTGGAACACTGAAGCTTTCTTT. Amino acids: CASSTSWNTEAFF.

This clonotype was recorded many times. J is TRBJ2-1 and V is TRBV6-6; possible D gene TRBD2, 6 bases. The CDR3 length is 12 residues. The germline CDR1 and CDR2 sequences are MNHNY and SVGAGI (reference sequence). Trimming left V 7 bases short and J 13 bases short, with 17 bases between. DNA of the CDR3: TGTGCCAGCACCGCCTCGGACTACCATCAGTTCTTC. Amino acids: CASTASDYHQFF.

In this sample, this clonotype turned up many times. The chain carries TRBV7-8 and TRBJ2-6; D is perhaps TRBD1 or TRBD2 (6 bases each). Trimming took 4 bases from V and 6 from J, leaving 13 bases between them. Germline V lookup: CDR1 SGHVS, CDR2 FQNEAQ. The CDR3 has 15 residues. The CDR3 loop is CASSSRGGLANVLTF. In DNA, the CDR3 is TGTGCCAGCAGCTCCCGTGGGGGGCTGGCCAACGTCCTGACTTTC.

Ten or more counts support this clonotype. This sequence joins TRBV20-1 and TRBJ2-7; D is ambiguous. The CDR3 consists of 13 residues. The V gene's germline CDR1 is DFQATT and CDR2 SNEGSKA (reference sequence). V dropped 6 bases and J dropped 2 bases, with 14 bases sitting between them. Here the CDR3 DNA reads TGCAGTGCGAAGACCCACCGAACCTACGAGCAGTACTTC. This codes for CSAKTHRTYEQYF.

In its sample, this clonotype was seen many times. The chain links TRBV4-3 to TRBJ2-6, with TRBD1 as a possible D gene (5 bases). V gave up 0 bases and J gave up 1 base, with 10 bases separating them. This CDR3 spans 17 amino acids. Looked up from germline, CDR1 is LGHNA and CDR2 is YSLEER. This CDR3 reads CASSQEYSGSGANVLTF. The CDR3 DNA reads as TGCGCCAGCAGCCAAGAGTATTCAGGGTCTGGGGCCAACGTCCTGACTTTC.

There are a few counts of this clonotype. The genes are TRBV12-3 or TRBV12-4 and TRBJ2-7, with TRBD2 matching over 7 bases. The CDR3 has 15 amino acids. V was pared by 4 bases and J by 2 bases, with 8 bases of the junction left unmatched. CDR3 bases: TGTGCCAGCAGTTCCCCCTCGGCGGGAGCCTACGAGCAGTACTTC. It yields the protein CASSSPSAGAYEQYF.

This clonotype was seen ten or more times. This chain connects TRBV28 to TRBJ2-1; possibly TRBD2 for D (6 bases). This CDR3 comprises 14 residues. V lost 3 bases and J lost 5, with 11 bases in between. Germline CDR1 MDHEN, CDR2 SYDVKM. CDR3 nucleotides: TGTGCCAGCAGTTTCTGGCGGGGCAACAATGAGCAGTTCTTC. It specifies CASSFWRGNNEQFF.